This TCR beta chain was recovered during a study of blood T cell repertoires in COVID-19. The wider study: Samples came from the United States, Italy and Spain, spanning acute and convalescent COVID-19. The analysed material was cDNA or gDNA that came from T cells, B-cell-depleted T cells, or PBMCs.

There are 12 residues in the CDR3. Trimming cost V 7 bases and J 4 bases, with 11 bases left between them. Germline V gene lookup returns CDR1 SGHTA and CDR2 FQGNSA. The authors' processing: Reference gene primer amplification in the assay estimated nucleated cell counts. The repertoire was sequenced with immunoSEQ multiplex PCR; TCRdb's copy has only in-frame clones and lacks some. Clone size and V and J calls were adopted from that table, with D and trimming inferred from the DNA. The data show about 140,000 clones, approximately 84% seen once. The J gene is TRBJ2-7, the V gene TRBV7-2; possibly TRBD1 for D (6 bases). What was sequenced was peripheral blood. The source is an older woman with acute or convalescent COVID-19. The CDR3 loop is CASTRTEYEQYF. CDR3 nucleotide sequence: TGTGCCAGCACCCGGACAGAATACGAGCAGTACTTC.